This TCR beta chain was sequenced in a study of yellow fever vaccine responses in identical twins. Each CDR3 protein gets one entry after TCRdb re-called the RT-PCR reads with MiXCR. The table has 3,000 to 4,500 distinct CDR3 sequences, approximately 84% seen once. With respect to this clonotype: What it recognizes is unknown.

The CDR3 totals 11 residues. V lost 2 bases to trimming and J lost 5 bases, with 2 bases between them. Germline lookup yields CDR1 ENHRY and CDR2 SYGVKD. Study results and limitations: Twins' T cell vaccine responses reportedly looked partly convergent, partly personalized.

The chain recombines TRBV10-3 with TRBJ2-3; no clear D. The input for sequencing was T cells from blood (PBMCs), unsorted or a sorted subset (not recorded which), taken before or after yellow fever vaccination (not recorded which). The receptor's source is a woman in her late teens or twenties who received the yellow fever vaccine. The CDR3 reads CAISERDTQYF. The DNA of the CDR3 is TGTGCCATCAGTGAGCGAGATACGCAGTATTTT.